Listed below are T cell receptor beta chains from one sample, sequenced in a study of blood T cell repertoires in COVID-19. Repertoires were generated with immunoSEQ multiplex PCR, while TCRdb's copy carries only in-frame clones and drops some. The data contain about 160,000 clones, roughly 84% of them singletons. Sequences were obtained from peripheral blood. These TCRs come from a woman aged 50 to 65 with COVID-19, enrolled during active disease. Both conserved end residues are part of each CDR3. A D gene is named only where the DNA matches it firmly. Not all rows give a size; the values are once, few, many and, for expanded clones, a class.

J: TRBJ2-7
D: TRBD1
size: -
V: TRBV9
DNA: TGTGCCAGCAGCCCTTCGACAGGGTCAAGCGAGCAGTACTTC
CDR3: CASSPSTGSSEQYF

J: TRBJ1-5
D: -
size: -
V: TRBV7-2
DNA: TGTGCCAGCAGCTTAGATAGAGGGGGGGCTTATAGCAATCAGCCCCAGCATTTT
CDR3: CASSLDRGGAYSNQPQHF

J: TRBJ1-2
D: TRBD1
size: -
V: TRBV9
DNA: TGTGCCAGCAGCGACATGACAGGGCGGACCTATGGCTACACCTTC
CDR3: CASSDMTGRTYGYTF

J: TRBJ2-7
D: TRBD1
size: -
V: TRBV4-1
DNA: TGCGCCAGCAGAATCGGACAGGGGCCCTACGAGCAGTACTTC
CDR3: CASRIGQGPYEQYF

J: TRBJ1-2
D: TRBD1
size: -
V: TRBV7-9
DNA: TGTGCCAGCAGCCGGGACAGGGAAGAAGGTGGCTACACCTTC
CDR3: CASSRDREEGGYTF

J: TRBJ2-7
D: TRBD1
size: -
V: TRBV9
DNA: TGTGCCAGCAGCGTAGGGGACAGGGGAACGTACGAGCAGTACTTC
CDR3: CASSVGDRGTYEQYF

J: TRBJ2-7
D: TRBD1
size: -
V: TRBV29-1
DNA: TGCAGCGTTGAAGATAGGGGACAGGGGATCCACGAGCAGTACTTC
CDR3: CSVEDRGQGIHEQYF

J: TRBJ2-7
D: TRBD1
size: -
V: TRBV2
DNA: TGTGCCAGCGACTCGACAGGGGGGGTTGACTACGAGCAGTACTTC
CDR3: CASDSTGGVDYEQYF

J: TRBJ2-7
D: -
size: few
V: TRBV24-1
DNA: TGTGCCACCGGGCTGCGGACTCCGAGGCCGTCTACCTACGAGCAGTACTTC
CDR3: CATGLRTPRPSTYEQYF

J: TRBJ1-5
D: -
size: -
V: TRBV6-2/TRBV6-3
DNA: TGTGCCAGCAGTCCAACCCTCAGGGGTCGGGATCAGCCCCAGCATTTT
CDR3: CASSPTLRGRDQPQHF

J: TRBJ1-2
D: -
size: -
V: TRBV30
DNA: TGTGCCTGGAGTGTCGGCCCGGGAGGCTACACCTTC
CDR3: CAWSVGPGGYTF

J: TRBJ2-2
D: -
size: few
V: TRBV5-1
DNA: TGCGCCAGCAGCCAGGAGGGGCAGATCACCGGGGAGCTGTTTTTT
CDR3: CASSQEGQITGELFF

J: TRBJ2-3
D: -
size: -
V: TRBV28
DNA: TGTGCCAGCAGCGGGGCGGGTGTCGGAGGGGATACGCAGTATTTT
CDR3: CASSGAGVGGDTQYF

J: TRBJ1-5
D: -
size: -
V: TRBV28
DNA: TGTGCCACCACACCAGCAGGCAAGAGCAATCAGCCCCAGCATTTT
CDR3: CATTPAGKSNQPQHF

J: TRBJ1-1
D: TRBD1
size: once
V: TRBV19
DNA: TGTGCCAGTACAGATCCAGGGGGCTACACTGAAGCTTTTTTT
CDR3: CASTDPGGYTEAFF

J: TRBJ1-3
D: TRBD1
size: -
V: TRBV18
DNA: TGTGCCAGCTCACCGCTCCCGGGACAGTACCTCTCTGGAAACACCATATATTTT
CDR3: CASSPLPGQYLSGNTIYF

J: TRBJ2-3
D: -
size: -
V: TRBV6-1
DNA: TGTGCCAGCAGTGAAGCGCAGGGGTTTAGCGGCACAGATACGCAGTATTTT
CDR3: CASSEAQGFSGTDTQYF

J: TRBJ2-1
D: -
size: few
V: TRBV19
DNA: TGTGCCAGTCGGATCACATCGGGGAATGAGCAGTTCTTC
CDR3: CASRITSGNEQFF

J: TRBJ2-7
D: TRBD1
size: -
V: TRBV3-1/TRBV3-2
DNA: TGTGCCAGCAGCCAAACAGGGGGCAGGAACGGCGTTGAGTACTTC
CDR3: CASSQTGGRNGVEYF